The 21 T cell receptor beta chains below come from one sample, sequenced in a study of Graves' ophthalmopathy and Graves' hyperthyroidism listed by TCRdb under 2018. Reads for this sample came from an Illumina HiSeq 2000. For repertoire sequencing, TCR beta CDR3 regions were amplified from RNA transcripts. A first-round RT-PCR used HTBI primers with the Qiagen OneStep RT-PCR kit, followed by a second-round multiplex PCR, size selection and purification. Clones were called with MiXCR by TCRdb after fastp trimmed the public reads at Q25, and only in-frame beta chains were retained. Each record represents a unique CDR3 protein, reported with the most common genes and DNA among its rows. The sample table shows 200,000 to 250,000 distinct CDR3 sequences, and roughly a fifth are seen once. More than 35% of the sample belongs to the ten largest clones. Sequencing was performed on peripheral blood. The receptors were sampled from a woman aged 50 to 65 with Graves' ophthalmopathy. Donor details come from another sample of the same person, matched by shared clones.

The V call is TRBV6-2 or TRBV6-3, the J call TRBJ2-5, with D possibly being TRBD1 (7 bases). This CDR3 is 15 amino acids long. The germline gives CDR1 MNHEY, CDR2 SVGEGT. V lost 3 bases and J 1 base, leaving 12 bases between the germline ends. The CDR3 loop is CASSYRGTVQETQYF. CDR3 in DNA: TGTGCCAGCAGTTATCGCGGGACAGTCCAAGAGACCCAGTACTTC.

The sample holds many counts of this clonotype. V gene TRBV7-3 combines with J gene TRBJ2-7; 7 bases are a match to TRBD1. The CDR3 totals 14 residues. The J segment lost 0 bases and the V segment lost 2 bases, leaving 1 base of the junction unmatched. Germline assignment: CDR1 SGHTA and CDR2 FQGTGA. CDR3 nucleotide sequence: TGTGCCAGCAGCTTAGGACAGGCCTCCTACGAGCAGTACTTC. The encoded protein is CASSLGQASYEQYF.

The chain recombines TRBV19 with TRBJ1-6; perhaps TRBD1 as D (5 bases). CDR3 length: 14 residues. Germline assignment: CDR1 LNHDA and CDR2 SQIVND (reference sequence). V was shortened by 6 bases and J by 10 bases, with 16 bases between the two germline ends. The CDR3 region is CASRLQGVNSPLHF. The CDR3 bases are TGTGCCAGTAGACTTCAAGGGGTTAACTCACCCCTCCACTTT.

This clonotype was observed many times. One base away lies a much larger clone, so this may be a sequencing read error. This rearrangement joins TRBV24-1 to TRBJ2-7; the D is unclear. V was cut by 1 base and J by 3 bases, with 0 bases left in between. CDR1 is KGHDR, CDR2 SFDVKD, per germline. CDR3 length: 11 amino acids. The CDR3 protein is CATSDFYEQYF. Written as DNA, the CDR3 is TGTGCCACCAGTGATTTCTACGAGCAGTACTTC.

The chain couples TRBV5-1 to TRBJ2-7; D perhaps matches TRBD1 (7 bases). The CDR3 is 12 residues long. Trimming shortened V by 5 bases and J by 4 bases, and 10 bases separated the two germline ends. Germline V gene lookup returns CDR1 SGHRS and CDR2 YFSETQ. As DNA, the CDR3 is TGCGCCAGCAGGGAGGGACAGTACGAGCAGTACTTC. This translates into CASREGQYEQYF.

V gene TRBV6-1 combines with J gene TRBJ1-5; the D gene is possibly TRBD1 (5 bases). Trimming left V 3 bases short and J 0 bases short, with 9 bases between. This CDR3 has 15 residues. The germline CDR1 and CDR2 sequences are MNHNS and SASEGT. In DNA, the CDR3 is TGTGCCAGCAGTGACCGACAGCCTAGCAATCAGCCCCAGCATTTT. Residues: CASSDRQPSNQPQHF.

This clonotype was counted many times. The J gene is TRBJ1-5, the V gene TRBV18; D is undetermined. The V gene's germline CDR1 is KGHSH and CDR2 LQKENI. The V gene lost 3 bases and the J gene lost 2 bases, with 11 bases spanning the gap. This CDR3 spans 15 amino acids. CDR3 nucleotide sequence: TGTGCCAGCTCACCGGTTGTTGCGCGCAATCAGCCCCAGCATTTT. It yields the protein CASSPVVARNQPQHF.

At least ten counts were recorded for this clonotype. The chain combines TRBV24-1 with TRBJ1-5, with D possibly being TRBD1 (5 bases). This CDR3 is 16 amino acids long. Germline CDR1 is KGHDR and CDR2 is SFDVKD. With 5 bases removed from V and 7 bases from J, the gap between germline ends came to 20 bases. The CDR3 DNA reads TGTGCCACCAGTGGAGGGGAGACATTGGGCATACAGCCCCAGCATTTT. This sequence encodes CATSGGETLGIQPQHF.

The V call is TRBV30, the J call TRBJ2-2; D assignment may be TRBD1 or TRBD2 (5 bases each). CDR3 length equals 13 residues. Germline V gives CDR1 GTSNPN, CDR2 SVGIG (reference sequence). V shed 7 bases and J shed 8 bases, with 17 bases lying between them. This CDR3 is CASLRDHRGELFF. CDR3 in DNA: TGTGCCTCCCTCCGGGACCATCGAGGGGAGCTGTTTTTT.

In this sample, this clonotype turned up many times. The V call is TRBV6-2 or TRBV6-3, the J call TRBJ2-7; D gene uncertain. The CDR3 runs to 14 residues. Trimming took 2 bases from V and 2 from J, leaving 10 bases between them. Germline values: CDR1 MNHEY, CDR2 SVGEGT. This CDR3 is CASSYRPGAYEQYF. The CDR3 nucleotides read TGTGCCAGCAGTTACCGTCCCGGAGCCTACGAGCAGTACTTC.

About this clonotype: A much larger clone differs by one base, so this may be a read error. The CDR3 spells CDSSQTSGSRSEQYF. The CDR3 nucleotides are TGTGACAGCAGCCAAACTAGCGGGAGTCGTAGCGAGCAGTACTTC. The V gene is TRBV7-9, the J gene TRBJ2-7; 11 bases map to TRBD2. Germline V gives CDR1 SEHNR, CDR2 FQNEAQ (reference sequence). This CDR3 region has 15 residues.

In this sample, this clonotype turned up many times. The chain carries TRBV7-9 and TRBJ1-1, with TRBD1 matching 12 bases. Germline V lookup: CDR1 SEHNR, CDR2 FQNEAQ (reference sequence). The CDR3 runs 17 residues. Losses at the gene ends were 5 bases for V and 3 bases for J; bases not matched to a gene: 10. CDR3 loop: CASSPGTGGLKHTEAFF. The CDR3 DNA follows: TGTGCCAGCAGCCCCGGGACAGGGGGCCTGAAGCACACTGAAGCTTTCTTT.

This clonotype was counted only a few times. The chain carries TRBV12-3 or TRBV12-4 and TRBJ2-7; no definite D call. The CDR3 length is 15 residues. V gave up 5 bases and J gave up 0 bases, with 14 bases separating them. The CDR3 DNA sequence: TGTGCCAGCAGTCTCGGGTCAGAAAGCTCCTACGAGCAGTACTTC. This translates into CASSLGSESSYEQYF.

This clonotype was seen at least ten times. The chain uses TRBV6-1 and TRBJ1-6; D possibly corresponds to TRBD1 (6 bases). Trimming stripped 8 bases from V and 3 bases from J, with 14 bases between. Germline CDR1 MNHNS, CDR2 SASEGT. The CDR3 is 15 amino acids. In DNA form, the CDR3 reads TGTGCCAGCTCTCGGACAGCTGACTATAATTCACCCCTCCACTTT. Residues: CASSRTADYNSPLHF.

As for this clonotype: Mismatch with germline at one junction end may stem from a read error. This chain uses TRBV3-1 with TRBJ2-5, with D perhaps TRBD1 or TRBD2 (5 bases each). Germline loops: CDR1 LGHDT, CDR2 YNNKEL (reference sequence). The CDR3 spans 16 residues. CDR3 coding DNA: TGTGCCAGCGGCCAAGATCCTTCCGGGGCCCAAGAGACCCAGTACTTC. This codes for CASGQDPSGAQETQYF.

This rearrangement joins TRBV30 to TRBJ1-5; TRBD1 is a possible D gene (6 bases). CDR1 and CDR2 (germline): GTSNPN, SVGIG (reference sequence). Trimming left V 1 base short and J 6 bases short, with 13 bases between. CDR3 size: 14 residues. The CDR3 DNA follows: TGTGCCTGGAGTGGGGGGCAAAAGGGTCAGCCCCAGCATTTT. Residues: CAWSGGQKGQPQHF.

This clonotype was observed many times. This chain links TRBV6-1 with TRBJ1-1; D call uncertain. The germline V gene encodes CDR1 MNHNS and CDR2 SASEGT. V dropped 6 bases and J dropped 1 base, with 9 bases sitting between them. CDR3 length: 13 residues. DNA for the CDR3: TGTGCCAGCAGGCTGTCCTGGAACACTGAAGCTTTCTTT. Encoded protein: CASRLSWNTEAFF.

This clonotype has ten or more counts. The chain combines TRBV6-1 with TRBJ1-2, with 7 bases that match TRBD1. Germline V lookup: CDR1 MNHNS, CDR2 SASEGT. V was pared by 10 bases and J by 11 bases, with 13 bases of the junction left unmatched. The CDR3 contains 12 residues. CDR3 sequence: CATQRSTGRYTF. DNA of the CDR3: TGTGCCACCCAAAGGTCGACAGGGAGGTACACCTTC.

The table lists this clonotype with many counts. The chain has TRBV7-2 and TRBJ2-7; 10 positions agree with TRBD2. The CDR3 runs 14 residues. Germline lookup yields CDR1 SGHTA and CDR2 FQGNSA. The junction had 4 bases not matched to a gene; V was cut back by 5 bases and J by 3 bases. CDR3 nucleotides: TGTGCCAGCAGCCCCGGGACTAGCGACTACGAGCAGTACTTC. This encodes CASSPGTSDYEQYF.

This clonotype was seen a few times. This chain uses TRBV5-1 with TRBJ2-7, with no clear D. The CDR3 sequence is 13 residues long. Trimming shortened V by 3 bases and J by 1 base, and 8 bases separated the two germline ends. Germline loops: CDR1 SGHRS, CDR2 YFSETQ. CDR3 sequence (DNA): TGCGCCAGCAGCTACCAGACATCCTACGAGCAGTACTTC. It codes for CASSYQTSYEQYF.

This clonotype was counted at least ten times. The chain recombines TRBV10-3 with TRBJ2-5; a weak D match, TRBD1 (6 bases). This CDR3 has 14 residues. The germline gives CDR1 ENHRY, CDR2 SYGVKD. V lost 0 bases to trimming and J lost 6 bases, with 11 bases between them. The CDR3 loop is CAISESNREQTQYF. CDR3 nucleotides: TGTGCCATCAGTGAGTCGAACAGGGAACAGACCCAGTACTTC.